Listed here are 21 T cell receptor beta chains from one sample, sequenced in a study of T cell responses to AZD1222 COVID-19 vaccine. Sequencing was performed with immunoSEQ multiplex PCR; in TCRdb, only in-frame clones are kept and a portion is missing. The data show more than 75,000 clones, roughly nine tenths seen once. Sequenced here: peripheral blood, sampled 28 days after the second AZD1222 dose. The receptors shown here come from an adult who received the AZD1222 COVID-19 vaccine.

The chain joins TRBV10-3 to TRBJ2-3; perhaps TRBD2 as D (6 bases). The germline CDR1 and CDR2 sequences are ENHRY and SYGVKD. CDR3 length equals 13 residues. V was pared by 9 bases and J by 2 bases, with 12 bases between. CDR3 in amino acids: CAMGDSLTDTQYF. DNA of the CDR3: TGTGCCATGGGGGACTCGCTCACAGATACGCAGTATTTT.

CDR3: CATLPRDRRQETQYF. CDR3 DNA sequence: TGTGCCACCCTGCCTCGGGACAGGAGACAAGAGACCCAGTACTTC. This sequence joins TRBV6-5 and TRBJ2-5, with 8 bases fitting TRBD1. V shed 10 bases and J 2 bases; nucleotides not matched to a gene: 12. CDR3 length: 15 residues. Germline CDR1 MNHEY, CDR2 SVGAGI.

V gene TRBV27 combines with J gene TRBJ1-2; 8 bases map to TRBD1. CDR3 length: 16 residues. Germline CDR1 reads MNHEY; CDR2 reads SMNVEV (reference sequence). J lost 6 bases, V lost 1 base, and 10 bases had no gene match. CDR3 protein: CASSLFPGGNGDGYTF. CDR3 bases: TGTGCCAGCAGTTTATTTCCAGGGGGCAATGGGGATGGCTACACCTTC.

This clone appeared a single time. The V call is TRBV7-9, the J call TRBJ1-2; possible D gene TRBD1, 6 bases. Germline V gene sequence: CDR1 SEHNR, CDR2 FQNEAQ (reference sequence). The CDR3 extends over 13 amino acids. Trimming shortened V by 0 bases and J by 4 bases, and 6 bases separated the two germline ends. The CDR3 DNA reads as TGTGCCAGCAGCTTAGCGACAGGCTATGGCTACACCTTC. This encodes CASSLATGYGYTF.

The CDR3 loop is CSVTASGANVLTF. In nucleotides, the CDR3 is TGCAGCGTTACAGCCTCTGGGGCCAACGTCCTGACTTTC. The chain employs TRBV29-1 and TRBJ2-6; D call uncertain. This CDR3 spans 13 amino acids. Trimming took off 5 bases at V and 0 bases at J, with 5 bases between the two ends. From germline, CDR1 is SQVTM and CDR2 ANQGSEA.

The chain combines TRBV5-6 with TRBJ1-4, with D perhaps TRBD1 (5 bases). Trimming took 5 bases from V and 8 from J, leaving 22 bases between them. CDR1 and CDR2 from the germline V gene are SGHDT and YYEEEE. The CDR3 covers 16 residues. This CDR3 reads CASSWGIGAEEEKLFF. The CDR3 coding sequence is TGTGCCAGCAGTTGGGGGATCGGGGCGGAGGAAGAAAAACTGTTTTTT.

The rearrangement uses TRBV5-1 and TRBJ1-2, with 7 bases that match TRBD1. CDR3 length: 15 amino acids. Unmatched junction bases numbered 8, after V lost 4 bases and J lost 2 bases. Germline loops: CDR1 SGHRS, CDR2 YFSETQ. CDR3 sequence (DNA): TGCGCCAGCAGCCCGCTGGAGGGGGCAAACTATGGCTACACCTTC. Translated, it gives CASSPLEGANYGYTF.

This chain connects TRBV28 to TRBJ1-6; no firm D call. Trimming took 4 bases from V and 4 from J, leaving 11 bases between them. The germline gives CDR1 MDHEN, CDR2 SYDVKM. This CDR3 spans 15 amino acids. The CDR3 protein is CASSSALGYNSPLHF. As DNA, the CDR3 is TGTGCCAGCAGTTCGGCCTTGGGATATAATTCACCCCTCCACTTT.

This clone was seen a handful of times. The gene calls are TRBV7-2 and TRBJ2-2, with D perhaps TRBD1 (6 bases). Trimming pared 6 bases from V and 5 bases from J, leaving 13 bases between. Germline loops: CDR1 SGHTA, CDR2 FQGNSA. This CDR3 contains 14 residues. The CDR3 DNA is TGTGCCAGCAGACAGGGACCACGAACCGGGGAGCTGTTTTTT. Its translation: CASRQGPRTGELFF.

CDR3 loop: CAISGTGEGGGYTF. Here the CDR3 DNA reads TGTGCCATCAGCGGGACAGGGGAAGGGGGAGGCTACACCTTC. The rearrangement links TRBV10-3 to TRBJ1-2; 10 bases match TRBD1. Per the germline V gene, CDR1 is ENHRY and CDR2 is SYGVKD. CDR3 length: 14 residues. Unmatched junction bases numbered 9, after V lost 6 bases and J lost 8 bases.

The chain recombines TRBV30 with TRBJ2-2; D unclear. The CDR3 runs 11 residues. With 3 bases removed from V and 11 bases from J, the gap between germline ends came to 10 bases. CDR1 GTSNPN and CDR2 SVGIG come from the germline V gene (reference sequence). CDR3 residues: CAWSQDGELFF. In DNA form, the CDR3 reads TGTGCCTGGAGCCAGGACGGCGAGCTGTTTTTT.

The chain links TRBV29-1 to TRBJ2-5; the D gene is possibly TRBD2 (5 bases). Germline loops: CDR1 SQVTM, CDR2 ANQGSEA. The CDR3 is 13 residues long. V was trimmed by 8 bases and J by 4 bases, leaving 17 bases between them. The CDR3 region is CSSQVLRGETQYF. The CDR3 coding sequence is TGCAGCTCTCAGGTTCTCCGGGGAGAGACCCAGTACTTC.

This clone was picked up one time. The CDR3 sequence is CASRSVGAGNSPLHF. For the CDR3, the DNA is TGTGCCAGCAGGTCTGTGGGGGCAGGGAATTCACCCCTCCACTTT. The V call is TRBV5-4, the J call TRBJ1-6; possibly TRBD1 for D (6 bases). Per the germline V gene, CDR1 is SGHNT and CDR2 is YYREEE (reference sequence). This CDR3 region has 15 residues. The V end lost 5 bases, the J end lost 7 bases, and 16 bases lay between the germline ends.

The V call is TRBV5-4, the J call TRBJ2-6, with D possibly TRBD1 on 6 matching bases. Between the trimmed V and J ends, which lost 4 bases and 3 bases, there was a span of 14 bases. Germline lookup yields CDR1 SGHNT and CDR2 YYREEE (reference sequence). The CDR3 extends over 16 amino acids. This chain's CDR3 is CASSGQVGGGANVLTF. The CDR3 DNA reads as TGTGCCAGCAGCGGGCAGGTAGGGGGTGGGGCCAACGTCCTGACTTTC. Complete variable domain (other parts from reference TRBV5-4 and TRBJ2-6): ETGVTQSPTHLIKTRGQQVTLRCSSQSGHNTVSWYQQALGQGPQFIFQYYREEENGRGNFPPRFSGLQFPNYSSELNVNALELDDSALYLCASSGQVGGGANVLTFGAGSRLTVL.

The CDR3 region is CATSWGRNPTNEKLFF. The CDR3 DNA reads TGTGCCACCAGCTGGGGACGGAATCCAACTAATGAAAAACTGTTTTTT. The chain joins TRBV15 to TRBJ1-4; the D gene is possibly TRBD1 (5 bases). V lost 5 bases and J 0 bases, leaving 13 bases between the germline ends. Germline CDR1 and CDR2: LNHNV and YYDKDF (reference sequence). The CDR3 contains 16 residues.

The genes are TRBV7-2 and TRBJ2-1; the D is unclear. Trimming cost V 2 bases and J 6 bases, with 8 bases left between them. This CDR3 spans 13 amino acids. CDR1 SGHTA and CDR2 FQGNSA come from the germline V gene. The CDR3 reads CASSLPYSNEQFF. The DNA for the CDR3 is TGTGCCAGCAGCTTACCGTATAGCAATGAGCAGTTCTTC.

The gene calls are TRBV28 and TRBJ1-1; D is perhaps TRBD1 (5 bases). The CDR3 consists of 14 residues. Trimming shortened V by 6 bases and J by 1 base, and 12 bases separated the two germline ends. Germline lookup yields CDR1 MDHEN and CDR2 SYDVKM. The CDR3 region has the DNA TGTGCCAGCAGCCGACAGTTCCAGAACACTGAAGCTTTCTTT. It translates to CASSRQFQNTEAFF.

The chain links TRBV10-3 to TRBJ2-4; unclear D gene. The CDR3 has 13 residues. The V gene lost 1 base and the J gene lost 9 bases, with 10 bases spanning the gap. Per germline, CDR1 ENHRY and CDR2 SYGVKD. CDR3 region: CAISEFGKGIQYF. In DNA, the CDR3 is TGTGCCATCAGTGAGTTTGGGAAGGGCATTCAGTACTTC.

The J gene is TRBJ1-6, the V gene TRBV5-6; 7 positions agree with TRBD1. V lost 4 bases and J lost 10; bases outside the gene matches: 8. CDR1 SGHDT and CDR2 YYEEEE come from the germline V gene. The CDR3 covers 14 residues. DNA of the CDR3: TGTGCCAGCAGCATGGGACAGTTGGCGTCACCCCTCCACTTT. Its translation is CASSMGQLASPLHF.

The chain has TRBV5-4 and TRBJ1-1, with TRBD1 identical over 8 bases. Losses at the gene ends were 4 bases for V and 3 bases for J; bases not matched to a gene: 8. The germline V gene has CDR1 SGHNT and CDR2 YYREEE (reference sequence). The CDR3 spans 15 residues. The CDR3 sequence: CASSADREQYTEAFF. As DNA, the CDR3 is TGTGCCAGCAGCGCGGACAGGGAGCAGTACACTGAAGCTTTCTTT.

This clone came up once. The chain is built from TRBV7-5 and TRBJ2-1; the tabulated D call, TRBD2, remains unverified against the DNA. TRBV7-5 is a known pseudogene. There are 16 residues in the CDR3. The CDR3 sequence is CARSPKSSSSYNEQFF. The CDR3 DNA sequence: TGTGCCAGAAGCCCCAAGTCATCCTCGAGCTACAATGAGCAGTTCTTC.